The clone carrying this T cell receptor (beta chain) was seen a handful of times. What it binds is unknown. The data stem from a study of cytomegalovirus exposure and HLA in healthy donors. Whole-study findings and limits: A prior analysis recorded that most TCR beta V segments were productive about 90% or about 30% of the time. Reported results showed that the classifier diagnosed cytomegalovirus status with high specificity and sensitivity.

Nominally healthy donors were sampled, though unrecorded immune exposures were likely. The PCR used 60 Vbeta and 13 Jbeta primers. Assay used: immunoSEQ multiplex PCR; TCRdb lists only in-frame clones, some missing. The sample records about 120,000 clones, roughly two thirds being singletons. This CDR3 is built from 16 residues. The V end was cut by 0 bases, the J end by 0 bases, with 12 bases between. Germline CDR1 reads KGHSH; CDR2 reads LQKENI. Sequenced: PBMCs. J is TRBJ2-7 and V is TRBV18; D ambiguous. The receptor was isolated from a man aged 25-45 years in good health and CMV-seropositive. The CDR3 protein is CASSPPTAVSSYEQYF. Here the CDR3 DNA reads TGTGCCAGCTCACCACCGACCGCGGTGAGCTCCTACGAGCAGTACTTC.